The clone carrying this T cell receptor (beta chain) was detected once. Its matching antigen is unknown. The CDR3 is 18 residues long. Germline values: CDR1 SNHLY, CDR2 FYNNEI. Trimming took 1 base from V and 0 from J; bases not matched to a gene: 8. The data are from a study of cytomegalovirus exposure and HLA in healthy donors. Study as a whole: There were more than 350 genotyped donors. Of these, 75% to 90% fell in the genetic ancestry cluster associated with self-reported Caucasian donors.

General study points: Sequences of the TCR beta chain were said to predict the HLA-A and HLA-B alleles of most subjects accurately. A later analysis reported that several of the most significant clusters appeared to be linked to common viral pathogens, among them Epstein-Barr virus.

Researchers ran the PCR with 60 Vbeta and 13 Jbeta primers. Some clones are missing from TCRdb's copy, which holds only in-frame ones; the method was immunoSEQ multiplex PCR. Of tens of thousands of clones listed, roughly four fifths are singletons. The specimen was PBMCs. The source of this sequence is a man between 18 and 35 years old in good health and CMV-seronegative. The genes are TRBV2 and TRBJ1-1; TRBD1 matches 10 bases. CDR3 DNA: TGTGCCAGCAGTGAAGAATCATGGGACAGGGGTATGAACACTGAAGCTTTCTTT. This sequence encodes CASSEESWDRGMNTEAFF.